Here is one TCR beta chain with its context. Its target is not known. The CDR3 is 15 residues long. The ends were cut back, 1 base at V and 6 bases at J, with 15 bases in the middle. Germline assignment: CDR1 SGHAT and CDR2 FQNNGV. This sample is drawn from a study of post-analysis software for immune sequencing data. Unique molecular identifiers were built into the TCR beta cDNA libraries. When roughly 0.85 to 11 million T cells were used, they gave about 550,000 cDNA molecules. TCRdb re-called the PCR reads through MiXCR, storing one row per CDR3 protein. The sample lists roughly 800,000 distinct CDR3 sequences; approximately 53% were seen once. Study-level points and caveats: Five or six TRBV segments, TRBV5-6, TRBV5-1 and TRBV20-1 among them, were found more frequent in patients than controls. When compared against controls, multiple sclerosis patients showed significantly lower normalized Chao1 diversity.

The TCR sequence derives from a girl aged 10 to 17 with multiple sclerosis. This chain connects TRBV11-2 to TRBJ2-5; no clear D. Material for sequencing was blood. CDR3 sequence: CASSLVAQPGQTQYF. The CDR3 DNA reads TGTGCCAGCAGCTTAGTAGCTCAGCCTGGTCAGACCCAGTACTTC.